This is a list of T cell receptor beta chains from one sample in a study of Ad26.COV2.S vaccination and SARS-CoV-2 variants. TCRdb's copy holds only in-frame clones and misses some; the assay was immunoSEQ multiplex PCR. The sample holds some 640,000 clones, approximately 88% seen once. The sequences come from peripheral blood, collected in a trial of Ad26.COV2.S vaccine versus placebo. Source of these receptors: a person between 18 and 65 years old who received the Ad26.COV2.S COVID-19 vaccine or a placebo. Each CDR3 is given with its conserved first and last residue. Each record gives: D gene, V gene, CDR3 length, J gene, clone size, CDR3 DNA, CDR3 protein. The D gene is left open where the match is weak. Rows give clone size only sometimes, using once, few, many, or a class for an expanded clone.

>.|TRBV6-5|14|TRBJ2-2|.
TGTGCCAGCCTAACCAATTACAACACCGGGGAGCTGTTTTTT
CASLTNYNTGELFF
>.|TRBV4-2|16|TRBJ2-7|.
TGTGCCAGCAGCCAAGAGGAGGGGGCCGGCTCCTACGAGCAGTACTTC
CASSQEEGAGSYEQYF
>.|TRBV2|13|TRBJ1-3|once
TGTGCCAGCAGTGTGGAGACTGGAAACACCATATATTTT
CASSVETGNTIYF
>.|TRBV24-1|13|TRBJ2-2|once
TGTGCCACCAGTGAACCGGGGACCGGGGAGCTGTTTTTT
CATSEPGTGELFF
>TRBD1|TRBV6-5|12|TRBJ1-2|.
TGTGCCAGCAGGGGACAGAACTATGGCTACACCTTC
CASRGQNYGYTF
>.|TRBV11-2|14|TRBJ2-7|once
TGTGCCAGCAGCTTTATGGATAGAGGGTACGAGCAGTACTTC
CASSFMDRGYEQYF
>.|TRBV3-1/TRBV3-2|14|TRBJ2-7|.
TGTGCCAGCAGTCCCCTAGGGGGCTCCTACGAGCAGTACTTC
CASSPLGGSYEQYF
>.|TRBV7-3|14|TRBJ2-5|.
TGTGCCAGCAGCTTAACGGCAGGGATGGAGACCCAGTACTTC
CASSLTAGMETQYF
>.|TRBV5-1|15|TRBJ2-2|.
TGCGCCAGCAGTCGGGACGGCGCGAACACCGGGGAGCTGTTTTTT
CASSRDGANTGELFF
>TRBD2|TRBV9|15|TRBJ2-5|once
TGTGCCAGCAGCGCGACTAGCGGGATCAGGAAGACCCAGTACTTC
CASSATSGIRKTQYF
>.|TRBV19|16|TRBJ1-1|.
TGTGCCAGTAGTATAACGGCTTTAAGATTGAACACTGAAGCTTTCTTT
CASSITALRLNTEAFF
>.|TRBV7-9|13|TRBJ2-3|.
TGTGCCAGCAGCCTATCTCTCACAGATACGCAGTATTTT
CASSLSLTDTQYF
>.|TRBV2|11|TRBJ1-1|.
TGTGCCAGCATGCTGGGAACTGAAGCTTTCTTT
CASMLGTEAFF
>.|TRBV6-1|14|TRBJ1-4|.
TGTGCCAGCAGTGAAGTTGGGGGGTTCGAAAAACTGTTTTTT
CASSEVGGFEKLFF
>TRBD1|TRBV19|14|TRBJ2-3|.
TGTGCCAGTAGTGGGACAGTGGCCACAGATACGCAGTATTTT
CASSGTVATDTQYF
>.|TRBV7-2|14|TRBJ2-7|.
TGTGCCAGCAGCTTAGTGGGCGGGGACTACGAGCAGTACTTC
CASSLVGGDYEQYF
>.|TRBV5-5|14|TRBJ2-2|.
TGTGCCAGCAGCTTGGCCTTGGACACCGGGGAGCTGTTTTTT
CASSLALDTGELFF
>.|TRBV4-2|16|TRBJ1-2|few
TGTGCCAGCAGCCAAGATCTCGTGGAAAAGCAAAAGGGCTACACCTTC
CASSQDLVEKQKGYTF
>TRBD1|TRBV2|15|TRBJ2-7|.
TGTGCCAGCAGTGTCTTCGGGACAGGGGGCTCCGAGCAGTACTTC
CASSVFGTGGSEQYF
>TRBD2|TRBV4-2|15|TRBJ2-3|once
TGTGCCAGCAGTACTAACATAGCGGGGAGCGGTACGCAGTATTTT
CASSTNIAGSGTQYF
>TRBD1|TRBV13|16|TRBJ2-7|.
TGTGCCAGCAGCTCGAGTTCCGGGACAGGTCTCTCCAAGCAGTACTTC
CASSSSSGTGLSKQYF
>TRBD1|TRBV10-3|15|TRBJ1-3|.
TGTGCCATCAGGGGGACAGGCGTCTCTGGAAACACCATATATTTT
CAIRGTGVSGNTIYF
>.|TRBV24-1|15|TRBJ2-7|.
TGTGCCACCAGTGATTTGCGGAACCTCTCCTACGAGCAGTACTTC
CATSDLRNLSYEQYF
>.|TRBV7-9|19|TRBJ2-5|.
TGTGCCAGCAGCTCCTCCGGGGCCCCCTACGGCGGGATGGGAGAGACCCAGTACTTC
CASSSSGAPYGGMGETQYF
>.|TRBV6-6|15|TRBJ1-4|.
TGTGCCAGCAGCCTTAGAGACACTGAGACCGAAAAACTGTTTTTT
CASSLRDTETEKLFF
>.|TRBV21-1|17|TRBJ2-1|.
TGTGCCAGCAGCGCCTGGACTAGCGGGAGAAGATACAATGAGCAGTTCTTC
CASSAWTSGRRYNEQFF
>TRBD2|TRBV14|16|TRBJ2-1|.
TGTGCCAGCAGCCAGGCGTCTAGCGGGAGGTACAATGAGCAGTTCTTC
CASSQASSGRYNEQFF
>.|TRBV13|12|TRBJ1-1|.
TGTGCCAGCCGGACACCGAACACTGAAGCTTTCTTT
CASRTPNTEAFF
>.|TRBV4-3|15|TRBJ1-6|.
TGCGCCAGCGGGCACAGGGTAGCTGATAATTCACCCCTCCACTTT
CASGHRVADNSPLHF
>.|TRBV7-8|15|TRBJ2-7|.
TGTGCCAGCAGCTTAGTACCCCAGGGCGGCTACGAGCAGTACTTC
CASSLVPQGGYEQYF
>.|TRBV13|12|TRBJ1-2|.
TGTGCCAGCAGTGTGATGGTGACTGGCTACACCTTC
CASSVMVTGYTF
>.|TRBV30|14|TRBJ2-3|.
TGTGCCTGGAGTGTGCTACAGGGCACAGATACGCAGTATTTT
CAWSVLQGTDTQYF
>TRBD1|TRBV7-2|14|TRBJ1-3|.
TGTGCCAGCAGCAGGACAGGCCCAAGAAACACCATATATTTT
CASSRTGPRNTIYF
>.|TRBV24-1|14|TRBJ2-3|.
TGTGCCACCAGTGATTCGGGAGCTTCAGATACGCAGTATTTT
CATSDSGASDTQYF
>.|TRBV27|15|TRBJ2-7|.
TGTGCCAGCAGTAAACAGGGAGGTTATGCGGACGAGCAGTACTTC
CASSKQGGYADEQYF
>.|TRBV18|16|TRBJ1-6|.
TGTGCCAGCTCACCATCCGGACCAATATCTAATTCACCCCTCCACTTT
CASSPSGPISNSPLHF
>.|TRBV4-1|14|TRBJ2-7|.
TGCGCCAGCAGCCAAGCTGGGGGCGCTTACGAGCAGTACTTC
CASSQAGGAYEQYF
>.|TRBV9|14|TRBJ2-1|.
TGTGCCAGCAGCGTAGCGGGGGAGCGGAATGAGCAGTTCTTC
CASSVAGERNEQFF
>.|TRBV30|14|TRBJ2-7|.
TGTGCCTGGAAGGGCCTCGACAGACCCTACGAGCAGTACTTC
CAWKGLDRPYEQYF
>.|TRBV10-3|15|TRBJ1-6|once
TGTGCCATCGGGGAGGGGAGCTCCTATAATTCACCCCTCCACTTT
CAIGEGSSYNSPLHF
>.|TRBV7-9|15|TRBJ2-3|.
TGTGCCAGCAGCCGCCGGGACACCCTCACAGATACGCAGTATTTT
CASSRRDTLTDTQYF
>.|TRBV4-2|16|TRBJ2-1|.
TGTGCCAGCAGCCAAGACCCCCAGGGCTCCTACAATGAGCAGTTCTTC
CASSQDPQGSYNEQFF